This TCR beta chain was recorded in a study of T cell responses to AZD1222 COVID-19 vaccine. Profiling relied on immunoSEQ multiplex PCR, and the TCRdb table lists in-frame clones only, not all of them. The profile shows about 150,000 clones, about 91% of them singletons. Trimming cost V 3 bases and J 8 bases, with 16 bases left between them. Germline V gene data show CDR1 as MNHEY and CDR2 as SMNVEV (reference sequence). CDR3 size: 14 residues. Regarding this clone: The antigen remains unidentified.

Study-wide results and limits: Two AZD1222 administrations were followed by greater Spike-specific TCR breadth and depth. Spike-spanning, vaccine-associated CD4 TCRs were dominant at 160-218 and 743-854. There were mostly white British donors and more females than males, and clonal diversity was possibly underestimated. Only a handful of AZD1222 recipients, six or seven in all, had baseline seropositivity.

The sample was peripheral blood, taken on day 0 of MenACWY control vaccination. The sequence came from an adult in good health. V and J are TRBV27 and TRBJ1-2; no definite D call. CDR3 in amino acids: CASSFNGFQGGYTF. CDR3 bases: TGTGCCAGCAGTTTTAATGGCTTCCAAGGAGGCTACACCTTC.